A single sample gave rise to the 14 T cell receptor beta chains below, sequenced in a study of shared clonotypes between healthy human individuals (dated by TCRdb to 2018 to 2020). Receptor libraries were prepared by the immunoSEQ multiplex PCR assay. Here the immuneACCESS table is served through TCRdb, limited to in-frame sequences with V and J called. Missing clones are a known gap in these copies; in checked studies unresolved V genes cover under half, and the rest lacks a known reason. The sample table contains some 2,500,000 clones; only one count was recorded for roughly 93% of them. The top ten hold around 0.4% of the sample. Sequencing was performed on naive CD4+ T cells from PBMCs. The cell subset or site label on this specimen signifies: CD45RA+ positively selected. The receptors stem from a man aged 18-30 years in good health. Some clones in this sample may be carry-over from other donors' samples.

The chain has TRBV5-1 and TRBJ2-3; D is unclear. This CDR3 is 15 amino acids long. V lost 6 bases and J lost 0, with 14 bases in between. The V gene's germline CDR1 is SGHRS and CDR2 YFSETQ. CDR3 in amino acids: CASNMRSVSTDTQYF. The DNA for the CDR3 is TGCGCCAGCAACATGCGAAGCGTAAGCACAGATACGCAGTATTTT.

Notes on this clone: Distinct nucleotide sequences in the sample also encode this CDR3. The chain employs TRBV28 and TRBJ1-1, with D hard to call. The CDR3 is made up of 12 amino acids. The V and J ends lost 5 bases and 2 bases respectively, with 6 bases between them. The germline V gene encodes CDR1 MDHEN and CDR2 SYDVKM. Here the CDR3 DNA reads TGTGCCAGCAGTCCCCTAAACACTGAAGCTTTCTTT. Protein product: CASSPLNTEAFF.

The chain couples TRBV27 to TRBJ2-3; D is possibly TRBD1 (5 bases). The germline V gene encodes CDR1 MNHEY and CDR2 SMNVEV (reference sequence). This CDR3 has 17 residues. V shed 5 bases and J shed 2 bases, with 20 bases lying between them. This CDR3 is CASSVQPYRRSTDTQYF. CDR3 nucleotides: TGTGCCAGCAGTGTCCAACCGTACAGGCGATCCACAGATACGCAGTATTTT.

V is TRBV11-3 and J is TRBJ2-5; 16 positions match TRBD2. CDR3 length: 16 residues. CDR1 and CDR2 from the germline V gene are SGHNT and YENEEA. V shed 4 bases and J 5 bases; nucleotides not matched to a gene: 4. The CDR3 sequence is CASSSGLAGGRETQYF. The CDR3 DNA follows: TGTGCCAGCAGCTCGGGACTAGCGGGAGGGCGGGAGACCCAGTACTTC.

About this clone: This specimen includes other DNA sequences encoding the same CDR3. The gene calls are TRBV5-4 and TRBJ2-2; D unresolved. This CDR3 has 15 residues. V gave up 0 bases and J gave up 2 bases, with 8 bases separating them. Germline V gene lookup returns CDR1 SGHNT and CDR2 YYREEE (reference sequence). This CDR3 is CASSLGGVNTGELFF. In DNA, the CDR3 is TGTGCCAGCAGCTTGGGTGGGGTAAACACCGGGGAGCTGTTTTTT.

This clone was found once. This chain connects TRBV28 to TRBJ2-3; 13 bases match TRBD2. V trimming: 4 bases; J trimming: 14 bases; junction bases outside the gene matches: 6. CDR1 is MDHEN, CDR2 SYDVKM, per germline. The CDR3 has 13 amino acids. DNA of the CDR3: TGTGCCAGCAGTTCAACGGGACTAGCGGGGCTGTATTTT. Protein: CASSSTGLAGLYF.

This clone was observed a few times. The chain recombines TRBV18 with TRBJ2-7, with TRBD2 identical over 12 bases. V lost 0 bases and J lost 2; bases outside the gene matches: 8. Germline V gene lookup returns CDR1 KGHSH and CDR2 LQKENI. This CDR3 has 18 amino acids. In DNA, the CDR3 is TGTGCCAGCTCACCACCGGGGGCTAGCGGGAGGGCCGCCTACGAGCAGTACTTC. This encodes CASSPPGASGRAAYEQYF.

The rearrangement links TRBV5-1 to TRBJ2-3; D is perhaps TRBD2 (6 bases). V lost 4 bases and J 2 bases, leaving 14 bases between the germline ends. CDR3 length: 15 amino acids. Germline V gene sequence: CDR1 SGHRS, CDR2 YFSETQ. CDR3 protein: CASSPIGTDTDTQYF. For the CDR3, the DNA is TGCGCCAGCAGCCCGATCGGGACTGACACAGATACGCAGTATTTT.

V usage is TRBV30 and J usage is TRBJ2-2, with 8 bases that match TRBD1. The trim removed 4 bases at V and 0 bases at J, leaving 4 bases unmatched. CDR3 length equals 15 residues. CDR1 is GTSNPN and CDR2 is SVGIG in the germline V gene (reference sequence). The CDR3 DNA reads TGTGCCTGGACCTTGACAGGGGCGAACACCGGGGAGCTGTTTTTT. It is translated as CAWTLTGANTGELFF.

This clone occurred once. The V call is TRBV18, the J call TRBJ2-7, with 8 bases aligning to TRBD2. Germline V gene data show CDR1 as KGHSH and CDR2 as LQKENI. CDR3 size: 14 residues. The V segment lost 2 bases and the J segment 2 bases; nucleotides outside the gene matches: 2. CDR3 in DNA: TGTGCCAGCTCACCAGGACTAGCTCCCTACGAGCAGTACTTC. Protein: CASSPGLAPYEQYF.

The rearrangement links TRBV4-2 to TRBJ2-7; 10 bases are a match to TRBD1. The CDR3 is 15 residues long. Germline loops: CDR1 LGHNA, CDR2 YNFKEQ. The ends lost 5 bases at V and 2 bases at J; junction bases unmatched: 6. The CDR3 nucleotides are TGTGCCAGCAGCTTGGCCGGGACAGGGGCCTACGAGCAGTACTTC. Its protein product is CASSLAGTGAYEQYF.

The chain joins TRBV5-4 to TRBJ2-7, with 7 bases that match TRBD2. V trimming: 3 bases; J trimming: 7 bases; junction bases outside the gene matches: 10. From germline, CDR1 is SGHNT and CDR2 YYREEE (reference sequence). CDR3 size: 14 residues. CDR3 in amino acids: CASSSGGLPREQYF. In nucleotides, the CDR3 is TGTGCCAGCAGCTCGGGGGGACTTCCGAGGGAGCAGTACTTC.

The chain employs TRBV19 and TRBJ1-4; tentatively, D is TRBD1 (5 bases). CDR3 length: 16 residues. Germline V gives CDR1 LNHDA, CDR2 SQIVND (reference sequence). V was cut by 4 bases and J by 11 bases, with 23 bases left in between. The DNA of the CDR3 is TGTGCCAGTAGTACCTTACGGGGCGCAGGGTCAGAGAAACTGTTTTTT. Translation: CASSTLRGAGSEKLFF.

The gene calls are TRBV6-6 and TRBJ2-1, with TRBD2 identical over 8 bases. This CDR3 contains 14 residues. CDR1 is MNHNY, CDR2 SVGAGI, per germline (reference sequence). V dropped 6 bases and J dropped 3; count of bases not matched to a gene: 4. The CDR3 DNA reads TGTGCCAGCAGCAGACTAGCGCTCTACAATGAGCAGTTCTTC. Translation: CASSRLALYNEQFF.